This T cell receptor (beta chain) was observed in a study of CD8+ T cells in alopecia areata. Study overall: Treated patients received oral tofacitinib, 5 to 10 mg twice daily. The study, taken as a whole, reports: When scalp samples are sequenced, resident alphabeta T cells of normal skin are also captured.

The CDR3 spans 14 residues. The V and J ends lost 0 bases and 8 bases respectively, with 11 bases between them. Germline-derived CDR1 and CDR2 are SGHRS and YFSETQ. As for this clone: Antigen: not known.

It was cDNA, reverse transcribed from extracted RNA, that served as the sequencing template. Here immunoSEQ multiplex PCR was the method, and the copy in TCRdb shows in-frame clones only, minus some. The sample shows about 180,000 clones, around 63% of them seen only once. Sequenced here: CD4+ T cells sorted from blood, sampled at week 0. This chain joins TRBV5-1 and TRBJ1-4; possible D gene TRBD1, 5 bases. This clonotype originated in a human donor with alopecia areata. For the CDR3, the DNA is TGCGCCAGCAGCTTGGAGCGGGACCGCGAAAAACTGTTTTTT. Its protein product is CASSLERDREKLFF. Filled out from reference TRBV5-1 and TRBJ1-4, the complete variable domain reads KAGVTQTPRYLIKTRGQQVTLSCSPISGHRSVSWYQQTPGQGLQFLFEYFSETQRNKGNFPGRFSGRQFSNSRSEMNVSTLELGDSALYLCASSLERDREKLFFGSGTQLSVL.